This T cell receptor (beta chain) was recorded in a study of blood T cell repertoires in COVID-19. Study processing details: It was from reference gene primer amplification that nucleated cell counts were estimated. Clones were read by immunoSEQ multiplex PCR, and TCRdb kept only the in-frame ones, dropping some. V, J and clone size reflect that table, while D and trimming were determined from the DNA. The table includes roughly 390,000 clones, around 87% detected once. Seattle patients were enrolled while actively infected and followed longitudinally. The CDR3 is 15 residues long. The V and J ends lost 6 bases and 4 bases, in that order; junction bases with no gene match: 11. The V gene's germline CDR1 is MDHEN and CDR2 SYDVKM.

The chain links TRBV28 to TRBJ2-7; 8 nucleotides align to TRBD2. The receptor's source is a woman aged 25 to 39 with COVID-19, enrolled during active disease. The source material was peripheral blood. Here the CDR3 reads CASRTGGGQGYEQYF. The CDR3, as DNA: TGTGCCAGCAGAACAGGCGGGGGGCAAGGGTACGAGCAGTACTTC.